The clone carrying this T cell receptor beta chain was counted at least ten times. This sample stems from a study of naive and memory T cell subsets. The beta constant-region primer was an equimolar mix of two oligonucleotides covering TRBC1 and TRBC2. Nested alpha and beta constant-region primers with the SP2 primer drove four PCR rounds on ligated cDNA. TCRdb analysed the UMI-ligation and nested PCR reads with MiXCR anew, one entry per CDR3 protein. This sample has over 65,000 distinct CDR3 sequences, with about 10% found just once. The clonotype originates from a human donor in good health. Sequencing used naive CD8+ T cells from blood.

The CDR3 sequence is CASSPTRLATGEQYF. The DNA for the CDR3 is TGTGCCAGCAGCCCCACCAGGCTGGCTACCGGGGAGCAGTACTTC. This rearrangement joins TRBV7-6 to TRBJ2-7; D is uncertain. There are 15 residues in the CDR3. CDR1 and CDR2 from the germline V gene are SGHVS and FNYEAQ. The germline V and J ends were trimmed by 5 bases and 7 bases, with 21 bases remaining between them.